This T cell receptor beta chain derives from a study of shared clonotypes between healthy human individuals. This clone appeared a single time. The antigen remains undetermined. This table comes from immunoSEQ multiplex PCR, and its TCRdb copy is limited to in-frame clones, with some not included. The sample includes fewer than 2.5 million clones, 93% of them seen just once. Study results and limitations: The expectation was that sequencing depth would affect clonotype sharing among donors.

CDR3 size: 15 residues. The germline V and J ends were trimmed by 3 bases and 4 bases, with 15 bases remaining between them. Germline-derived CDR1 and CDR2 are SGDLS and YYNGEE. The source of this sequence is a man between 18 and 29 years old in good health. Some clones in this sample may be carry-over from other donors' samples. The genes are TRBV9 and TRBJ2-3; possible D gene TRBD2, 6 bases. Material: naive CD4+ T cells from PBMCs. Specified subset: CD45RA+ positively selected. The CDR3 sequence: CASSAGTRQADTQYF. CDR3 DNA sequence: TGTGCCAGCAGCGCCGGGACTCGTCAGGCAGATACGCAGTATTTT.